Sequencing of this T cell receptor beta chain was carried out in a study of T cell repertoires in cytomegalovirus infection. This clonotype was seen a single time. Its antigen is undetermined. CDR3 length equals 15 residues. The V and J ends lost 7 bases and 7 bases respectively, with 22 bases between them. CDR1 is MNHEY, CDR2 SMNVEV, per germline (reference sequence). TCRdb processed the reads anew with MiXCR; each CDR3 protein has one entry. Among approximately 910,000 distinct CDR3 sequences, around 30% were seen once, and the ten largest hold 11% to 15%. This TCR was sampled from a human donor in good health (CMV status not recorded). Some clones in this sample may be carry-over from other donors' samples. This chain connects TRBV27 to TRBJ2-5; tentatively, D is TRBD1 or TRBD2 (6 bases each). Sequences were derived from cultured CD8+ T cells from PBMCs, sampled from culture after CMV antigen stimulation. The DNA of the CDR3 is TGTGCCAGCACCCCCAGGCATACAGGGACTGCGACCCAGTACTTC. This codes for CASTPRHTGTATQYF.